This T cell receptor beta chain was observed in a study of shared T cell receptors in the human thymus. The CDR3 runs 15 residues. Trimming stripped 4 bases from V and 4 bases from J, with 16 bases between. Per germline, CDR1 MGHRA and CDR2 YSYEKL. The table came from immunoSEQ multiplex PCR; TCRdb's copy has only in-frame clones and leaves some out. Of approximately 730,000 clones listed, around 85% are singletons. These same data were also listed under a study on human thymus T cells. From that paper: The donors were infants in Finland with congenital heart defects, otherwise immunologically healthy. Surgeons resected thymus tissue during corrective heart surgery. Both thymic and peripheral blood repertoires showed apparently biased V and J usage. Related research described strongly overlapping thymic repertoires in unrelated people.

Sequencing was done on a sample of thymocytes. The rearrangement uses TRBV4-1 and TRBJ2-5, with D perhaps matching TRBD1 (5 bases). This clonotype was obtained from a girl less than two years old with a congenital heart defect. The CDR3 DNA is TGCGCCAGCAGCCCCCTAGGGGCAGGCCTAGAGACCCAGTACTTC. It yields the protein CASSPLGAGLETQYF.